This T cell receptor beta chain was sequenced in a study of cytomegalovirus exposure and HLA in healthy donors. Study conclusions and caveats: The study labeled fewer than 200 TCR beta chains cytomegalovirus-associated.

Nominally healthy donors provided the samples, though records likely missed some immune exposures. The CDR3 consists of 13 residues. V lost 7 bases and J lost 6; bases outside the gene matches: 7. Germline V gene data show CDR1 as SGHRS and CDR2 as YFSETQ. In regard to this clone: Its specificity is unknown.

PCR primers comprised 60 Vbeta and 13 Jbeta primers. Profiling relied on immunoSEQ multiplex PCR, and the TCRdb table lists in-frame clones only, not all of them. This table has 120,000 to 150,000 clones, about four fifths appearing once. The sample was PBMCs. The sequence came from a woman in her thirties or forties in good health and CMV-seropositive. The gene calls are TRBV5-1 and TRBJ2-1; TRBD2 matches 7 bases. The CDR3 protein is CASAGLEINEQFF. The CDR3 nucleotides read TGCGCCAGCGCCGGACTAGAAATCAATGAGCAGTTCTTC. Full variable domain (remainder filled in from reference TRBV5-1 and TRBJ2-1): KAGVTQTPRYLIKTRGQQVTLSCSPISGHRSVSWYQQTPGQGLQFLFEYFSETQRNKGNFPGRFSGRQFSNSRSEMNVSTLELGDSALYLCASAGLEINEQFFGPGTRLTVL.